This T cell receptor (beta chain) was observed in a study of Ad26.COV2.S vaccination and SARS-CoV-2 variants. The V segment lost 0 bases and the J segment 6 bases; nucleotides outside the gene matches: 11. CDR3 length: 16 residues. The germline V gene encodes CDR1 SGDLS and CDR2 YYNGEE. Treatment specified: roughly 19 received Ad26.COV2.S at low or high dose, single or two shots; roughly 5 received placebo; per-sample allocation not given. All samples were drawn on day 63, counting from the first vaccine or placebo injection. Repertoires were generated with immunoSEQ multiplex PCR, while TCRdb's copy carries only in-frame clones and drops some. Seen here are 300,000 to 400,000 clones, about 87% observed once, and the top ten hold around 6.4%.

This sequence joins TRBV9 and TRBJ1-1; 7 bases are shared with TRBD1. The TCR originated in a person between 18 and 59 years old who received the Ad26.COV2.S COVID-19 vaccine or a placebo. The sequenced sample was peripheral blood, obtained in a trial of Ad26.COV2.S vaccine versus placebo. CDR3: CASSVDPGRGKAEAFF. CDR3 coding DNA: TGTGCCAGCAGCGTAGATCCCGGCAGGGGGAAGGCTGAAGCTTTCTTT.